The rows below give T cell receptor beta chains drawn from one sample of a study of shared clonotypes between healthy human individuals. Clones were sequenced by immunoSEQ multiplex PCR, and TCRdb holds only the in-frame ones, with some missing. The sample lists more than 2 million clones, 80% to 95% occurring once. The specimen was naive CD8+ T cells from PBMCs. These receptor sequences come from a man between 18 and 35 years old in good health. Some clones in this sample may be carry-over from other donors' samples. Each CDR3 is given with its conserved first and last residue. Fields, in order: J gene, clone size, V gene, D gene, CDR3 protein, CDR3 DNA. A D gene is named only where the DNA matches it firmly. Clone size is not always given. Where it is, it says once, few, many or a class for expanded clones.

>TRBJ1-2|.|TRBV28|.
CASSLGTIWDGYTF
TGTGCCAGCAGTCTCGGGACCATTTGGGATGGCTACACCTTC
>TRBJ2-3|.|TRBV14|TRBD2
CASSPQRGAGTDTQYF
TGTGCCAGCAGCCCCCAGCGGGGGGCTGGCACAGATACGCAGTATTTT
>TRBJ2-7|.|TRBV27|.
CASSLLAYSYEQYF
TGTGCCAGCAGTTTATTAGCCTACTCCTACGAGCAGTACTTC
>TRBJ1-4|once|TRBV9|.
CASSLDPRRPNEKLFF
TGTGCCAGCAGCTTAGACCCGCGCCGCCCAAATGAAAAACTGTTTTTT
>TRBJ2-7|.|TRBV5-6|TRBD2
CASSPTSGRAHEQYF
TGTGCCAGCAGCCCGACTAGCGGGAGGGCCCACGAGCAGTACTTC
>TRBJ2-7|once|TRBV19|.
CATGTLPYEQYF
TGTGCCACCGGGACGTTACCCTACGAGCAGTACTTC
>TRBJ2-5|.|TRBV28|TRBD2
CASSLFGGAFVETQYF
TGTGCCAGCAGTTTATTCGGGGGGGCTTTTGTAGAGACCCAGTACTTC
>TRBJ1-1|.|TRBV10-1|.
CASSESNKWGTEAFF
TGCGCCAGCAGTGAGTCGAACAAATGGGGTACTGAAGCTTTCTTT
>TRBJ2-5|.|TRBV5-6|.
CASSLRLIQETQYF
TGTGCCAGCAGCTTGAGGCTGATACAAGAGACCCAGTACTTC
>TRBJ2-4|.|TRBV18|TRBD2
CASSPLAGGAGPKNIQYF
TGTGCCAGCTCACCTCTAGCGGGAGGGGCGGGGCCCAAAAACATTCAGTACTTC
>TRBJ1-1|.|TRBV9|.
CASSYWANTEAFF
TGTGCCAGCAGCTACTGGGCGAACACTGAAGCTTTCTTT
>TRBJ2-1|.|TRBV7-9|.
CASLVRGYNEQFF
TGTGCCAGCTTGGTCAGGGGCTACAATGAGCAGTTCTTC
>TRBJ1-3|.|TRBV12-5|TRBD1
CASGLGTGNTIYF
TGTGCTAGTGGTTTGGGGACAGGTAACACCATATATTTT
>TRBJ2-7|.|TRBV13|.
CASSPRGGRSYEQYF
TGTGCCAGCAGCCCTCGAGGGGGGCGCTCCTACGAGCAGTACTTC
>TRBJ2-3|.|TRBV7-3|TRBD1
CASSLPGTGGADTQYF
TGTGCCAGCAGCCTCCCCGGGACAGGGGGCGCAGATACGCAGTATTTT
>TRBJ2-1|.|TRBV11-3|TRBD2
CASSQRTSGLYEQFF
TGTGCCAGCAGCCAACGGACTAGCGGCTTGTATGAGCAGTTCTTC
>TRBJ2-5|.|TRBV19|.
CASRKGGGPMETQYF
TGTGCCAGTAGGAAGGGGGGAGGCCCTATGGAGACCCAGTACTTC
>TRBJ1-1|.|TRBV9|.
CASGVVGTEAFF
TGTGCCAGCGGAGTCGTAGGGACTGAAGCTTTCTTT
>TRBJ1-1|.|TRBV29-1|.
CSVLYMDTEAFF
TGCAGCGTTTTATACATGGACACTGAAGCTTTCTTT
>TRBJ1-2|few|TRBV14|.
CASSPQQDRHRGGYTF
TGTGCCAGCAGCCCCCAACAAGACAGGCACCGAGGCGGCTACACCTTC
>TRBJ1-1|.|TRBV19|.
CASRYGTEAFF
TGTGCCAGTAGGTATGGCACTGAAGCTTTCTTT
>TRBJ2-1|.|TRBV21-1|.
CASKHRDRGYEQFF
TGTGCCAGCAAGCACCGGGACAGGGGTTATGAGCAGTTCTTC
>TRBJ2-7|.|TRBV27|TRBD2
CATLPRLAVNPGEQYF
TGTGCCACCCTCCCCCGACTAGCCGTCAACCCGGGCGAGCAGTACTTC
>TRBJ1-2|few|TRBV7-9|.
CASSLPANYGYTF
TGTGCCAGCAGCTTACCCGCTAACTATGGCTACACCTTC
>TRBJ2-1|.|TRBV7-2|.
CASSIGGEQFF
TGTGCCAGCAGTATTGGGGGGGAGCAGTTCTTC
>TRBJ2-2|.|TRBV19|TRBD2
CASTTLTSGRALAGELFF
TGTGCCAGTACCACCTTGACTAGCGGGAGGGCATTAGCCGGGGAGCTGTTTTTT
>TRBJ1-1|.|TRBV19|TRBD1
CASSVDRGGNTEAFF
TGTGCCAGTAGTGTTGACAGGGGGGGGAACACTGAAGCTTTCTTT
>TRBJ2-3|.|TRBV10-3|.
CAISGVLGTDTQYF
TGTGCCATCAGTGGGGTCCTGGGGACAGATACGCAGTATTTT
>TRBJ1-2|.|TRBV9|.
CASSSMGVANYGYTF
TGTGCCAGCAGCTCAATGGGGGTAGCTAACTATGGCTACACCTTC
>TRBJ2-1|.|TRBV28|TRBD2
CASSFSTSGLNEQFF
TGTGCCAGCAGTTTTAGCACTAGCGGGCTCAATGAGCAGTTCTTC
>TRBJ1-3|.|TRBV28|.
CATLNLDSGNTIYF
TGTGCCACCTTAAACCTAGACTCTGGAAACACCATATATTTT
>TRBJ1-2|.|TRBV7-2|TRBD1
CASSLRGQGNYGYTF
TGTGCCAGCAGCTTAAGAGGACAGGGTAACTATGGCTACACCTTC
>TRBJ2-7|.|TRBV7-8|.
CASSLALSYNSYEQYF
TGTGCCAGCAGCTTAGCGCTCTCTTACAACTCCTACGAGCAGTACTTC
>TRBJ2-7|.|TRBV15|.
CATSRFQTDGSSYEQYF
TGTGCCACCAGCAGATTCCAAACCGACGGCAGCTCCTACGAGCAGTACTTC
>TRBJ2-1|.|TRBV6-4|.
CASSDIWGTNEQFF
TGTGCCAGCAGTGACATTTGGGGCACCAATGAGCAGTTCTTC
>TRBJ1-2|.|TRBV7-6|.
CASSLGLQGSYGYTF
TGTGCCAGCAGCTTAGGCTTGCAGGGTAGCTATGGCTACACCTTC
>TRBJ2-7|.|TRBV2|.
CASPPEVLPSTYEQYF
TGTGCCAGCCCTCCGGAGGTCCTACCCAGTACCTACGAGCAGTACTTC
>TRBJ2-1|.|TRBV7-9|TRBD2
CASSPGLAGDPPPDNEQFF
TGTGCCAGCAGCCCAGGACTAGCGGGAGACCCGCCGCCTGACAATGAGCAGTTCTTC
>TRBJ2-5|.|TRBV10-2|TRBD1
CASSEGQGEETQYF
TGCGCCAGCAGTGAGGGGCAGGGGGAAGAGACCCAGTACTTC
>TRBJ1-4|.|TRBV7-8|.
CASSLLILGISPEKLFF
TGTGCCAGCAGCTTACTGATCCTTGGTATCAGTCCTGAAAAACTGTTTTTT
>TRBJ1-2|once|TRBV30|.
CAWSPPLRGINYGYTF
TGTGCCTGGAGCCCCCCCCTCCGGGGAATCAACTATGGCTACACCTTC
>TRBJ2-7|.|TRBV5-4|TRBD1
CASSPRQGEHEQYF
TGTGCCAGCAGCCCCAGGCAGGGGGAGCACGAGCAGTACTTC
>TRBJ2-1|once|TRBV9|.
CASSEEARAKNEQFF
TGTGCCAGCAGCGAGGAGGCACGGGCTAAGAATGAGCAGTTCTTC
>TRBJ2-7|.|TRBV5-8|.
CASSWIDGFSYEQYF
TGTGCCAGCAGCTGGATTGACGGGTTCTCCTACGAGCAGTACTTC
>TRBJ2-1|.|TRBV7-9|TRBD2
CASSRPGGGYYNEQFF
TGTGCCAGCAGCCGTCCGGGAGGGGGGTACTACAATGAGCAGTTCTTC
>TRBJ2-1|.|TRBV28|.
CASSLMRTYNEQFF
TGTGCCAGCAGTTTAATGCGGACTTACAATGAGCAGTTCTTC
>TRBJ2-5|once|TRBV5-1|.
CASSPRRRQETQYF
TGCGCCAGCAGCCCAAGACGACGACAAGAGACCCAGTACTTC
>TRBJ2-7|few|TRBV27|TRBD2
CASSLGLTYEQYF
TGTGCCAGCAGTTTGGGACTAACCTACGAGCAGTACTTC
>TRBJ2-7|.|TRBV27|.
CASSFSIGPNSYEQYF
TGTGCCAGCAGTTTTAGTATTGGACCGAACTCCTACGAGCAGTACTTC
>TRBJ2-5|.|TRBV9|.
CASSVDYLWETQYF
TGTGCCAGCAGCGTAGACTACCTTTGGGAGACCCAGTACTTC
>TRBJ2-7|.|TRBV4-3|.
CASSQVERGYEQYF
TGCGCCAGCAGCCAAGTGGAGAGAGGGTACGAGCAGTACTTC
>TRBJ2-2|.|TRBV27|.
CASSLIQKNTGELFF
TGTGCCAGCAGTTTAATACAGAAGAACACCGGGGAGCTGTTTTTT
>TRBJ2-2|.|TRBV7-9|.
CASSYKNSGINTGELFF
TGTGCCAGCAGCTACAAAAACTCCGGGATTAACACCGGGGAGCTGTTTTTT